A single sample gave rise to the 24 T cell receptor beta chains below, sequenced in a study of technical replicates of blood from several donors. Generated by immunoSEQ multiplex PCR, the TCRdb table keeps only in-frame clones and is missing some. The sample contains tens of thousands of clones, more than 85% of which appear only once. Sample: T cells isolated from PBMCs. Source of these receptors: a human donor in good health. Some clones in this sample may be carry-over from other donors' samples.

The chain couples TRBV2 to TRBJ1-3, with D possibly TRBD1 on 5 matching bases. CDR3 size: 14 residues. V lost 11 bases and J 0 bases, leaving 14 bases between the germline ends. CDR1 is SNHLY and CDR2 is FYNNEI in the germline V gene. CDR3 sequence (DNA): TGTGCCCAGCAAGGGGTGCTCTCTGGAAACACCATATATTTT. Residues: CAQQGVLSGNTIYF.

The chain employs TRBV5-4 and TRBJ1-1; tentative D call: TRBD1 (5 bases). CDR3 length equals 14 residues. CDR1 SGHNT and CDR2 YYREEE come from the germline V gene (reference sequence). Deletions cut 3 bases from V and 4 bases from J, with 13 bases between. The CDR3, as DNA: TGTGCCAGCAGCTCGGTCGGGGGTGCCACTGAAGCTTTCTTT. Translating it yields CASSSVGGATEAFF.

The chain is built from TRBV9 and TRBJ1-2, with a tentative D call TRBD1 (5 bases). The CDR3 extends over 14 amino acids. Germline values: CDR1 SGDLS, CDR2 YYNGEE. Trimming left V 3 bases short and J 4 bases short, with 13 bases between. For the CDR3, the DNA is TGTGCCAGCAGCGCTGGTGGAGGGACCTATGGCTACACCTTC. It yields the protein CASSAGGGTYGYTF.

This sequence joins TRBV25-1 and TRBJ2-7; TRBD1 is a possible D gene (6 bases). CDR3 size: 15 residues. Trimming left V 0 bases short and J 5 bases short, with 14 bases between. Germline V gene lookup returns CDR1 MGHDK and CDR2 SYGVNS. CDR3 DNA: TGTGCCAGCAGTGAATACTCAGGGGCTTCAAACGAGCAGTACTTC. This translates into CASSEYSGASNEQYF.

The gene calls are TRBV5-1 and TRBJ1-1; D not resolved. V gave up 6 bases and J gave up 0 bases, with 9 bases separating them. The CDR3 has 13 residues. Looked up from germline, CDR1 is SGHRS and CDR2 is YFSETQ. CDR3 in amino acids: CASTLGMNTEAFF. The CDR3 DNA is TGCGCCAGCACCCTAGGCATGAACACTGAAGCTTTCTTT.

The rearrangement joins TRBV27 to TRBJ2-7, with D uncertain. Germline V CDR1 and CDR2: MNHEY, SMNVEV (reference sequence). The CDR3 loop spans 14 amino acids. V lost 1 base to trimming and J lost 1 base, with 8 bases between them. The chain's CDR3 is CASSLYPSSYEQYF. The CDR3 DNA reads as TGTGCCAGCAGTTTATATCCCTCTTCCTACGAGCAGTACTTC.

The table lists this clone with a few counts. The gene calls are TRBV4-1 and TRBJ1-1; perhaps TRBD1 as D (5 bases). Trimming cost V 0 bases and J 5 bases, with 13 bases left between them. CDR3 length: 15 residues. From germline, CDR1 is MGHRA and CDR2 YSYEKL. CDR3 region: CASSQDSGLRTEAFF. The CDR3 region has the DNA TGCGCCAGCAGCCAAGATTCAGGGTTAAGGACTGAAGCTTTCTTT.

V gene TRBV27 combines with J gene TRBJ2-7; TRBD1 agrees at 8 bases. The CDR3 is 12 residues long. Germline lookup yields CDR1 MNHEY and CDR2 SMNVEV (reference sequence). V was pared by 5 bases and J by 6 bases, with 3 bases of the junction left unmatched. The CDR3: CASSDRGVEQYF. CDR3 in DNA: TGTGCCAGCAGTGACAGGGGAGTCGAGCAGTACTTC.

The chain combines TRBV30 with TRBJ2-5, with D tentatively TRBD1 (6 bases). This CDR3 region has 12 residues. The V gene's germline CDR1 is GTSNPN and CDR2 SVGIG (reference sequence). V was shortened by 4 bases and J by 4 bases, with 10 bases between the two germline ends. The CDR3: CAWKGVSETQYF. The DNA of the CDR3 is TGTGCCTGGAAGGGGGTATCAGAGACCCAGTACTTC.

This clone has a handful of counts. The rearrangement uses TRBV6-1 and TRBJ1-1; TRBD1 agrees at 7 bases. The germline V gene has CDR1 MNHNS and CDR2 SASEGT. V trimming: 6 bases; J trimming: 5 bases; junction bases outside the gene matches: 6. This CDR3 has 13 amino acids. DNA of the CDR3: TGTGCCAGCAGGCTTACAGGGGTGACTGAAGCTTTCTTT. As protein: CASRLTGVTEAFF.

This chain connects TRBV27 to TRBJ1-5, with D maybe TRBD1 (5 bases). Germline V gene data show CDR1 as MNHEY and CDR2 as SMNVEV (reference sequence). The CDR3 loop spans 13 amino acids. V was clipped by 6 bases and J by 0 bases, with 6 bases between them. The CDR3 sequence is CASSGGSNQPQHF. CDR3 bases: TGTGCCAGCAGCGGGGGTAGCAATCAGCCCCAGCATTTT.

The V call is TRBV5-4, the J call TRBJ2-1; D not certain. V lost 4 bases, J lost 0 bases, and 11 bases lay in between. The germline gives CDR1 SGHNT, CDR2 YYREEE (reference sequence). This CDR3 is built from 15 residues. This CDR3 reads CASSPSVSSYNEQFF. The DNA of the CDR3 is TGTGCCAGCAGCCCCAGTGTCAGCTCCTACAATGAGCAGTTCTTC.

The chain uses TRBV27 and TRBJ2-1; 10 nucleotides align to TRBD2. Per germline, CDR1 MNHEY and CDR2 SMNVEV (reference sequence). This CDR3 has 16 amino acids. After removal of 5 bases from V and 6 bases from J, the junction contained 10 bases not matched to a gene. For the CDR3, the DNA is TGTGCCAGCAGTCCCCAGCGGGAGGGCCTAGGCAATGAGCAGTTCTTC. The encoded protein is CASSPQREGLGNEQFF.

The rearrangement uses TRBV11-2 and TRBJ2-3; a weak D match, TRBD2 (6 bases). The V end was cut by 4 bases, the J end by 6 bases, with 17 bases between. CDR3 length equals 15 residues. Germline lookup yields CDR1 SGHAT and CDR2 FQNNGV. The CDR3 protein is CASSSLREPTDTQYF. The CDR3 nucleotides are TGTGCCAGCAGCTCTTTACGGGAGCCGACGGATACGCAGTATTTT.

V usage is TRBV25-1 and J usage is TRBJ2-5; TRBD2 agrees at 8 bases. Germline loops: CDR1 MGHDK, CDR2 SYGVNS. Trimming at V came to 7 bases and at J to 3 bases, leaving 7 bases not matched to a gene. The CDR3 sequence is 14 residues long. CDR3 coding DNA: TGTGCCAGCATCTCCCGGGAGGGGGAAGAGACCCAGTACTTC. It encodes CASISREGEETQYF.

J is TRBJ2-1 and V is TRBV4-1; 7 nucleotides line up with TRBD2. V was pared by 4 bases and J by 0 bases, with 9 bases of the junction left unmatched. This CDR3 spans 17 amino acids. Germline CDR1 and CDR2: MGHRA and YSYEKL. CDR3 region: CASSLLPSGRSYNEQFF. DNA of the CDR3: TGCGCCAGCAGCCTGCTTCCTAGCGGACGCTCCTACAATGAGCAGTTCTTC.

The V and J genes are TRBV30 and TRBJ2-3; TRBD2 aligns across 9 bases. The CDR3 is made up of 15 amino acids. J gave up 1 base and V 6 bases, and 8 bases lay outside the gene matches. The germline CDR1 and CDR2 sequences are GTSNPN and SVGIG (reference sequence). As DNA, the CDR3 is TGTGCCTGTCCGACTAGCGGAGTGGGCACAGATACGCAGTATTTT. This translates into CACPTSGVGTDTQYF.

This clone was seen more than once but under ten times. The rearrangement uses TRBV30 and TRBJ1-5; D is perhaps TRBD1 (5 bases). V was cut by 0 bases and J by 4 bases, with 10 bases left in between. Germline CDR1 and CDR2: GTSNPN and SVGIG (reference sequence). The CDR3 covers 14 residues. CDR3 loop: CAWSVWDLNQPQHF. The CDR3 region has the DNA TGTGCCTGGAGTGTATGGGACTTAAATCAGCCCCAGCATTTT.

Here the CDR3 DNA reads TGTGCCAGCAACCCGGGACAGGGAGGACAGCCCCAGCATTTT. Translation gives CASNPGQGGQPQHF. The chain is built from TRBV6-1 and TRBJ1-5; TRBD1 matches 9 bases. The CDR3 extends over 14 amino acids. The germline V gene encodes CDR1 MNHNS and CDR2 SASEGT. After removal of 7 bases from V and 7 bases from J, the junction contained 8 bases not matched to a gene.

The chain is built from TRBV6-5 and TRBJ1-2; 9 bases agree with TRBD1. Looked up from germline, CDR1 is MNHEY and CDR2 is SVGAGI. The CDR3 is 14 amino acids. V gave up 3 bases and J gave up 7 bases; unmatched junction bases: 6. The CDR3 loop is CASSYQTGGFGYTF. The CDR3 nucleotides are TGTGCCAGCAGTTATCAGACAGGGGGTTTTGGCTACACCTTC.

V gene TRBV7-9 combines with J gene TRBJ1-2; TRBD1 agrees at 8 bases. This CDR3 comprises 15 residues. The ends lost 4 bases at V and 8 bases at J; junction bases unmatched: 12. Looked up from germline, CDR1 is SEHNR and CDR2 is FQNEAQ (reference sequence). Here the CDR3 DNA reads TGTGCCAGCAGCTCCGGACGGCAGGGGGCAAGAGGCTACACCTTC. Protein: CASSSGRQGARGYTF.

J is TRBJ2-7 and V is TRBV29-1; D is undetermined. Trimming stripped 2 bases from V and 3 bases from J, with 5 bases between. The CDR3 sequence is 11 residues long. Germline CDR1 reads SQVTM; CDR2 reads ANQGSEA. CDR3 loop: CSVEYNYEQYF. CDR3 DNA: TGCAGCGTTGAATATAACTACGAGCAGTACTTC.

This chain links TRBV4-3 with TRBJ1-2; perhaps TRBD1 as D (6 bases). Germline V lookup: CDR1 LGHNA, CDR2 YSLEER. This CDR3 has 15 residues. Trimming left V 4 bases short and J 4 bases short, with 16 bases between. For the CDR3, the DNA is TGCGCCAGCAGCCCCCTTTTTGAAGGGGGCTATGGCTACACCTTC. It is translated as CASSPLFEGGYGYTF.

This clone came up once. This chain connects TRBV7-9 to TRBJ2-1; a weak D match, TRBD1 (6 bases). The CDR3 is 15 residues long. V was pared by 1 base and J by 3 bases, with 10 bases between. CDR1 is SEHNR and CDR2 is FQNEAQ in the germline V gene (reference sequence). CDR3 sequence (DNA): TGTGCCAGCAGCTTAGGTAGGGGGAGCTACAATGAGCAGTTCTTC. It is translated as CASSLGRGSYNEQFF.